The source of this TCR beta chain is a study of Tregs in tolerant kidney transplant recipients. Across the study: Antibodies separated recipient from donor cells.

For this clone: Its cognate antigen is unknown.

Trimming stripped 2 bases from V and 2 bases from J, with 5 bases between. Germline lookup yields CDR1 MNHNY and CDR2 SVGAGI (reference sequence). The CDR3 contains 13 residues. Study-level results: This study did not directly address biological reproducibility.

Method: immunoSEQ multiplex PCR; TCRdb's copy keeps in-frame clones and lacks some. The table lists tens of thousands of clones, 82% of them singletons, with approximately 2.2% in the top ten. The specimen was Tregs from blood cultured with allogeneic cells. This clonotype was sampled from a human donor in good health. This rearrangement joins TRBV6-6 to TRBJ2-3, with no clear D. CDR3 DNA sequence: TGTGCCAGCAGTTACGTGGTCACAGATACGCAGTATTTT. The encoded protein is CASSYVVTDTQYF.